The rows below give T cell receptor beta chains drawn from one sample of a study of blood T cell repertoires in COVID-19. Here immunoSEQ multiplex PCR was the method, and the copy in TCRdb shows in-frame clones only, minus some. The sample carries about 270,000 clones, 84% recorded once. Sequencing used peripheral blood. The receptors derive from a human donor in a cohort sampled during active COVID-19. CDR3s include the opening cysteine and the closing phenylalanine or tryptophan. The D gene is left open where the match is weak. Some rows have no size entry. The others give once, few or many, or a class for an expanded clone.

j_call d_call v_call clone_size cdr3_aa
TRBJ2-3 NA TRBV11-3 NA CASTSTSPSGADTQYF
TRBJ2-1 NA TRBV18 NA CASSPPTSRFNEQFF
TRBJ1-2 TRBD1 TRBV11-2 NA CASRAGTGAILGYTF
TRBJ2-1 NA TRBV10-2 NA CASSDGLVSSYNEQFF
TRBJ1-1 NA TRBV5-6 NA CASSPRRLNTEAFF
TRBJ2-5 NA TRBV11-2 NA CASSLGGRPAQTAQYF
TRBJ2-5 NA TRBV19 NA CASSIGSQGLGKTQYF
TRBJ2-1 NA TRBV7-3 NA CASSALLGGSYNEQFF
TRBJ2-5 TRBD2 TRBV7-8 once CASSFIGSGGETQYF
TRBJ2-3 TRBD1 TRBV6-5 NA CASSYRRGQGIHTQYF
TRBJ2-1 TRBD2 TRBV7-9 NA CASSVLAGVNGEQFF
TRBJ2-5 TRBD2 TRBV12-5 NA CASGLAGGSWETQYF
TRBJ1-1 NA TRBV6-2/TRBV6-3 NA CASSPRITAEAFF
TRBJ2-5 TRBD2 TRBV2 NA CASSWSSGGETQYF
TRBJ1-1 TRBD1 TRBV11-1 few CASSVGQGTEAFF
TRBJ2-2 TRBD2 TRBV27 few CASSFHVQRGSGELFF
TRBJ2-7 TRBD1 TRBV5-4 NA CASSLGMGQGSYEQYF
TRBJ1-1 NA TRBV3-1/TRBV3-2 NA CASSHSPGRPTEAFF
TRBJ2-1 TRBD1 TRBV18 NA CASSTTGIDEQFF
TRBJ1-5 NA TRBV7-2 few CASGGEGQPQHF
TRBJ1-2 TRBD1 TRBV9 NA CASSVGQGANYGYTF
TRBJ1-5 NA TRBV19 NA CASTLRGAGNQPQHF
TRBJ2-5 NA TRBV7-9 once CASSLGGQETQYF
TRBJ2-1 TRBD2 TRBV10-2 NA CASSGLAGYNEQFF
TRBJ1-5 NA TRBV4-3 NA CASSQVLGRIGNQPQHF
TRBJ1-1 NA TRBV3-1/TRBV3-2 NA CASSQDQGRWTEAFF
TRBJ1-3 NA TRBV29-1 NA CSVLGARDTGNTIYF
TRBJ2-7 TRBD1 TRBV28 NA CASSLMGTGSYEQYF
TRBJ1-2 TRBD1 TRBV28 NA CASSFGRTGGYGYTF
TRBJ2-5 TRBD2 TRBV4-2 NA CASSQHGGDPQETQYF
TRBJ1-4 TRBD1 TRBV14 NA CASSQGQGREKLFF
TRBJ2-1 TRBD2 TRBV5-1 NA CASRSFIATSGGEFF
TRBJ1-2 NA TRBV10-1 NA CASSARSDYGYTF
TRBJ2-1 NA TRBV6-5 NA CASSSPRGKDEQFF
TRBJ2-2 NA TRBV9 once CASSVAGNTGELFF
TRBJ2-5 TRBD2 TRBV6-2/TRBV6-3 NA CASSYIPTSGRWLQETQYF
TRBJ2-3 NA TRBV5-4 NA CASSSEGKADTQYF
TRBJ2-7 TRBD1 TRBV5-1 NA CASSLGFGQGYEQYF
TRBJ1-4 NA TRBV15 NA CATSRDLNIGVELFF
TRBJ2-2 NA TRBV9 NA CASSPVGGAGTGELFF
TRBJ2-3 NA TRBV19 NA CASSPRGTTDTQYF
TRBJ2-7 TRBD1 TRBV28 NA CASSLRQGQYF
TRBJ2-5 NA TRBV10-2 NA CASSGREAAQETQYF
TRBJ1-2 TRBD1 TRBV19 NA CASSIDRTGYYGYTF
TRBJ1-5 NA TRBV4-2 few CASSQEAGNQPQHF
TRBJ2-5 TRBD1 TRBV18 NA CASSPGQGKETQYF
TRBJ2-1 TRBD2 TRBV28 NA CASSLGLAALNEQFF